The present entry profiles one TCR beta chain with its context. V lost 2 bases, J lost 9 bases, and 18 bases lay in between. There are 15 residues in the CDR3. Germline assignment: CDR1 SGHRS and CDR2 YFSETQ. A Seattle source enrolled patients during active infection and followed them longitudinally. This sample stems from a study of blood T cell repertoires in COVID-19. About the research overall: Both acute and convalescent COVID-19 samples were obtained from the United States, Italy and Spain. T cells, B-cell-depleted T cells, or PBMCs provided the cDNA or gDNA that served as material.

TCRdb's copy holds only in-frame clones and misses some; the assay was immunoSEQ multiplex PCR. The top ten clones hold 5.4% of a sample with 150,000 or so clones, around 83% of them seen once. The sample taken for sequencing was peripheral blood. The rearrangement links TRBV5-1 to TRBJ2-1; maybe TRBD2 (6 bases). This receptor was obtained from a woman aged 45-65 years with COVID-19, enrolled during active disease. Here the CDR3 reads CASSLAGPPAGEQFF. The CDR3 DNA reads as TGCGCCAGCAGCTTAGCGGGCCCCCCGGCCGGTGAGCAGTTCTTC.